These 30 T cell receptor beta chains share one sample of origin, sequenced in a study of blood T cell repertoires in COVID-19. Profiled with immunoSEQ multiplex PCR; TCRdb holds only in-frame clones, not every one. The sample contains about 46,000 clones, about 85% of which appear only once. The sequenced sample consisted of peripheral blood. These receptor sequences come from a man in his fifties or sixties with acute or convalescent COVID-19.

This chain uses TRBV20-1 with TRBJ2-5; D unresolved. The J call is doubtful: the DNA matches TRBJ2-7 better. The CDR3 loop spans 10 amino acids. CDR1 DFQATT and CDR2 SNEGSKA come from the germline V gene (reference sequence). The CDR3 is CSARVYEQYF. The DNA for the CDR3 is TGCAGTGCTAGAGTCTACGAGCAGTACTTC.

The CDR3 loop is CAWVGQAPMAQYF. In nucleotides, the CDR3 is TGTGCCTGGGTCGGACAGGCCCCGATGGCCCAGTACTTC. The V gene is TRBV30, the J gene TRBJ2-5; 7 nucleotides align to TRBD1. CDR1 and CDR2 from the germline V gene are GTSNPN and SVGIG (reference sequence). Trimming took 5 bases from V and 9 from J; bases not matched to a gene: 12. The CDR3 covers 13 residues.

The V gene is TRBV2, the J gene TRBJ2-3, with a weak D call TRBD2 (5 bases). V was clipped by 4 bases and J by 4 bases, with 9 bases between them. Germline-derived CDR1 and CDR2 are SNHLY and FYNNEI. The CDR3 contains 13 residues. CDR3 in amino acids: CASSGSRADTQYF. CDR3 in DNA: TGTGCCAGCAGTGGGTCGAGGGCAGATACGCAGTATTTT.

The chain is built from TRBV30 and TRBJ1-5; D gene uncertain. CDR3 length: 15 residues. Looked up from germline, CDR1 is GTSNPN and CDR2 is SVGIG (reference sequence). Trimming took 0 bases from V and 0 from J, leaving 9 bases between them. The CDR3 nucleotides are TGTGCCTGGAGTGTTGGAGGGTCTAGCAATCAGCCCCAGCATTTT. Translated: CAWSVGGSSNQPQHF.

The rearrangement joins TRBV29-1 to TRBJ1-2, with 8 bases matching TRBD1. The CDR3 is 12 amino acids. CDR1 and CDR2 (germline): SQVTM, ANQGSEA. After removal of 8 bases from V and 5 bases from J, the junction contained 7 bases not matched to a gene. CDR3 residues: CSPRGTGYGYTF. In nucleotides, the CDR3 is TGCAGCCCCAGGGGGACAGGTTATGGCTACACCTTC.

The gene calls are TRBV14 and TRBJ1-1; D call uncertain. The CDR3 runs to 13 residues. Trimming stripped 4 bases from V and 1 base from J, with 7 bases between. Germline lookup yields CDR1 SGHDN and CDR2 FVKESK. CDR3 loop: CASSRTANTEAFF. CDR3 bases: TGTGCCAGCAGCCGGACTGCGAACACTGAAGCTTTCTTT. Complete variable domain (other parts from reference TRBV14 and TRBJ1-1): EAGVTQFPSHSVIEKGQTVTLRCDPISGHDNLYWYRRVMGKEIKFLLHFVKESKQDESGMPNNRFLAERTGGTYSTLKVQPAELEDSGVYFCASSRTANTEAFFGQGTRLTVV.

This chain connects TRBV2 to TRBJ1-1; D gene uncertain. Trimming removed 6 bases at V and 9 bases at J, with 17 bases between. The CDR3 runs to 13 residues. CDR1 and CDR2 (germline): SNHLY, FYNNEI. The CDR3 is CASSQATLMQAFF. CDR3 nucleotide sequence: TGTGCCAGCAGCCAGGCGACCCTGATGCAAGCTTTCTTT. Combining the CDR3 with reference TRBV2 and TRBJ1-1 gives the whole variable domain EPEVTQTPSHQVTQMGQEVILRCVPISNHLYFYWYRQILGQKVEFLVSFYNNEISEKSEIFDDQFSVERPDGSNFTLKIRSTKLEDSAMYFCASSQATLMQAFFGQGTRLTVV.

The chain joins TRBV15 to TRBJ1-1, with unresolved D. CDR1 LNHNV and CDR2 YYDKDF come from the germline V gene (reference sequence). The CDR3 consists of 16 residues. V was clipped by 3 bases and J by 3 bases, with 17 bases between them. The CDR3 DNA reads TGTGCCACCAGCAGTCCCCGGGTAGGGAGGTACACTGAAGCTTTCTTT. Translation gives CATSSPRVGRYTEAFF. The full variable domain, rest sourced from reference TRBV15 and TRBJ1-1, is DAMVIQNPRYQVTQFGKPVTLSCSQTLNHNVMYWYQQKSSQAPKLLFHYYDKDFNNEADTPDNFQSRRPNTSFCFLDIRSPGLGDTAMYLCATSSPRVGRYTEAFFGQGTRLTVV.

The rearrangement joins TRBV18 to TRBJ2-5; the D gene is possibly TRBD1 (7 bases). Per the germline V gene, CDR1 is KGHSH and CDR2 is LQKENI. The CDR3 contains 14 residues. V was pared by 1 base and J by 10 bases, with 16 bases between. As DNA, the CDR3 is TGTGCCAGCTCACCACTGTCGCCAGGGGGGAACCAGTACTTC. Amino acid sequence: CASSPLSPGGNQYF.

The V and J genes are TRBV30 and TRBJ2-7, with D possibly being TRBD2 (6 bases). The CDR3 runs to 13 residues. Germline CDR1 is GTSNPN and CDR2 is SVGIG (reference sequence). The germline V and J ends were trimmed by 2 bases and 3 bases, with 11 bases remaining between them. The DNA of the CDR3 is TGTGCCTGGAGTCGACGGGGACTCTACGAGCAGTACTTC. Protein sequence: CAWSRRGLYEQYF. Full variable domain (rest looked up from reference TRBV30 and TRBJ2-7): SQTIHQWPATLVQPVGSPLSLECTVEGTSNPNLYWYRQAAGRGLQLLFYSVGIGQISSEVPQNLSASRPQDRQFILSSKKLLLSDSGFYLCAWSRRGLYEQYFGPGTRLTVT.

The rearrangement uses TRBV12-5 and TRBJ2-1; D ambiguous. CDR1 and CDR2 (germline): LGHNT, FRNRAP. V was pared by 1 base and J by 10 bases, with 5 bases between. The CDR3 is made up of 11 amino acids. The CDR3 bases are TGTGCTAGTGGTTTGGCTAGAGAGCAGTTCTTC. Translated: CASGLAREQFF.

The rearrangement links TRBV5-4 to TRBJ2-2, with 8 bases that match TRBD2. Germline loops: CDR1 SGHNT, CDR2 YYREEE (reference sequence). V lost 4 bases to trimming and J lost 6 bases; unmatched junction nucleotides: 11. The CDR3 is 16 residues long. The CDR3 DNA reads as TGTGCCAGCAGCCCCGGGGGAGCGGGAGTTCCCGGGGAGCTGTTTTTT. Amino acid sequence: CASSPGGAGVPGELFF.

The rearrangement links TRBV24-1 to TRBJ2-1; D perhaps matches TRBD2 (7 bases). Trimming left V 9 bases short and J 8 bases short, with 16 bases between. Germline values: CDR1 KGHDR, CDR2 SFDVKD. This CDR3 comprises 13 residues. The CDR3 nucleotides read TGTGCCACCGGAGGGGAGGGGGTGGATGAGCAGTTCTTC. Its protein is CATGGEGVDEQFF.

J is TRBJ2-7 and V is TRBV5-6; D not certain. V shed 0 bases and J shed 0 bases, with 7 bases lying between them. CDR1 and CDR2 from the germline V gene are SGHDT and YYEEEE. This CDR3 is 14 amino acids long. CDR3 nucleotide sequence: TGTGCCAGCAGCTTGGCCTTAGACTCCTACGAGCAGTACTTC. It yields the protein CASSLALDSYEQYF. Together with reference TRBV5-6 and TRBJ2-7, the CDR3 gives the full variable domain: DAGVTQSPTHLIKTRGQQVTLRCSPKSGHDTVSWYQQALGQGPQFIFQYYEEEERQRGNFPDRFSGHQFPNYSSELNVNALLLGDSALYLCASSLALDSYEQYFGPGTRLTVT.

The J gene is TRBJ2-2, the V gene TRBV5-6, with a possible D match to TRBD2 (6 bases). The CDR3 covers 14 residues. Trimming pared 6 bases from V and 6 bases from J, leaving 15 bases between. Germline-derived CDR1 and CDR2 are SGHDT and YYEEEE. CDR3 sequence (DNA): TGTGCCAGCACGGTACGGGGGTCGGCCGGGGAGCTGTTTTTT. It codes for CASTVRGSAGELFF.

The J gene is TRBJ1-5, the V gene TRBV18, with TRBD1 identical over 7 bases. CDR3 length equals 14 residues. Germline CDR1 and CDR2: KGHSH and LQKENI. Trimming at V came to 6 bases and at J to 7 bases, leaving 9 bases not matched to a gene. CDR3 amino acids: CASSFTGAVQPQHF. In nucleotides, the CDR3 is TGTGCCAGCTCGTTTACAGGGGCGGTACAGCCCCAGCATTTT.

V is TRBV28 and J is TRBJ1-2, with D possibly TRBD1 on 6 matching bases. Germline lookup yields CDR1 MDHEN and CDR2 SYDVKM. Trimming removed 8 bases at V and 8 bases at J, with 24 bases between. The CDR3 loop spans 15 amino acids. This CDR3 is CASPAPLTGLGGYTF. The CDR3 region has the DNA TGTGCCAGCCCGGCCCCCCTAACAGGGCTAGGGGGCTACACCTTC.

A single count supports this clone. The chain couples TRBV12-3 or TRBV12-4 to TRBJ1-2; tentatively, D is TRBD1 (6 bases). The V end was cut by 5 bases, the J end by 7 bases, with 14 bases between. The CDR3 covers 13 residues. CDR3 DNA: TGTGCCAGCAGTATTGCAGGGGTCCCTGGCTACACCTTC. This encodes CASSIAGVPGYTF.

The chain carries TRBV28 and TRBJ1-5, with TRBD1 identical over 7 bases. The length of the CDR3 is 15 residues. V gave up 1 base and J gave up 15 bases; unmatched junction bases: 15. The germline V gene has CDR1 MDHEN and CDR2 SYDVKM. The CDR3 region has the DNA TGTGCCAGCAGTTTATCTCACGATAGGGGGCTCGGAAGGCATTTT. Protein sequence: CASSLSHDRGLGRHF.

The chain joins TRBV21-1 to TRBJ2-1; TRBD2 is the table's D call and was not checked against the DNA. TRBV21-1 is a pseudogene locus. This CDR3 region has 17 residues. The CDR3 coding sequence is TGTGCCAGCAGCAAAGCCCCCAGCGGGACGTTGTACAATGAGCAGTTCTTC. This codes for CASSKAPSGTLYNEQFF.

The chain uses TRBV5-6 and TRBJ2-7; D ambiguous. This CDR3 comprises 12 residues. V shed 4 bases and J shed 9 bases, with 14 bases lying between them. Looked up from germline, CDR1 is SGHDT and CDR2 is YYEEEE. This chain's CDR3 is CASSPREGGQYF. The DNA for the CDR3 is TGTGCCAGCAGCCCCCGCGAAGGCGGGCAGTACTTC.

CDR3 DNA: TGTGCCAGCCGTCTTAATGAAAAACTGTTTTTT. It specifies CASRLNEKLFF. The V and J genes are TRBV6-5 and TRBJ1-4, with D hard to call. Trimming pared 8 bases from V and 4 bases from J, leaving 5 bases between. The germline gives CDR1 MNHEY, CDR2 SVGAGI. CDR3 length: 11 amino acids.

This clone came up once. The chain is built from TRBV19 and TRBJ2-5, with 8 bases fitting TRBD2. Germline CDR1 and CDR2: LNHDA and SQIVND (reference sequence). Trimming removed 5 bases from V and 0 bases from J; junction bases left unmatched: 5. The CDR3 loop spans 15 amino acids. Here the CDR3 DNA reads TGTGCCAGTAGTGCGGGACTAGGCTACCAAGAGACCCAGTACTTC. The encoded protein is CASSAGLGYQETQYF.

V usage is TRBV7-3 and J usage is TRBJ2-5; D perhaps matches TRBD1 (5 bases). The CDR3 has 15 amino acids. CDR1 and CDR2 (germline): SGHTA, FQGTGA. V was cut by 2 bases and J by 2 bases, with 12 bases left in between. The CDR3 spells CASSLVWGPQETQYF. CDR3 DNA: TGTGCCAGCAGCTTAGTGTGGGGCCCTCAAGAGACCCAGTACTTC. Together with reference TRBV7-3 and TRBJ2-5, the CDR3 gives the full variable domain: GAGVSQTPSNKVTEKGKYVELRCDPISGHTALYWYRQSLGQGPEFLIYFQGTGAADDSGLPNDRFFAVRPEGSVSTLKIQRTERGDSAVYLCASSLVWGPQETQYFGPGTRLLVL.

The V call is TRBV6-5, the J call TRBJ1-1; D unresolved. The CDR3 sequence is 14 residues long. Germline V lookup: CDR1 MNHEY, CDR2 SVGAGI. The germline V and J ends were trimmed by 0 bases and 1 base, with 6 bases remaining between them. For the CDR3, the DNA is TGTGCCAGCAGTTACTCGAGAGGGAACACTGAAGCTTTCTTT. Translation: CASSYSRGNTEAFF.

V gene TRBV24-1 combines with J gene TRBJ2-3, with D hard to call. This CDR3 region has 14 residues. Germline V CDR1 and CDR2: KGHDR, SFDVKD. The ends were cut back, 1 base at V and 3 bases at J, with 7 bases in the middle. CDR3 bases: TGTGCCACCAGTGATTTTGTACGGACAGATACGCAGTATTTT. The encoded protein is CATSDFVRTDTQYF.

This clone was observed a single time. This rearrangement joins TRBV6-5 to TRBJ1-1, with D perhaps TRBD1 (5 bases). V was shortened by 6 bases and J by 0 bases, with 11 bases between the two germline ends. Germline CDR1 MNHEY, CDR2 SVGAGI. CDR3 size: 14 residues. The CDR3 sequence is CASRNGHMNTEAFF. CDR3 coding DNA: TGTGCCAGCAGGAATGGACACATGAACACTGAAGCTTTCTTT.

This rearrangement joins TRBV6-1 to TRBJ1-5; D is uncertain. This CDR3 comprises 17 residues. CDR1 is MNHNS and CDR2 is SASEGT in the germline V gene. The ends were cut back, 2 bases at V and 3 bases at J, with 17 bases in the middle. Here the CDR3 reads CASSEFLVRSDNQPQHF. CDR3 sequence (DNA): TGTGCCAGCAGTGAATTTTTAGTCCGTAGCGACAATCAGCCCCAGCATTTT.

The chain combines TRBV5-1 with TRBJ2-7, with D perhaps matching TRBD2 (6 bases). Trimming took off 3 bases at V and 2 bases at J, with 15 bases between the two ends. This CDR3 has 15 amino acids. The germline V gene has CDR1 SGHRS and CDR2 YFSETQ. The CDR3 loop is CASSYHPGRTYEQYF. The CDR3 DNA reads TGCGCCAGCAGCTACCATCCCGGGAGAACCTACGAGCAGTACTTC.

Concerning this clone: This sample also contains other DNA sequences that code for the same CDR3. This chain uses TRBV2 with TRBJ1-1; 7 nucleotides agree with TRBD1. The V gene end was trimmed by 8 bases and the J gene end by 1 base; junction bases not matched to a gene: 4. The CDR3 runs 13 residues. The V gene's germline CDR1 is SNHLY and CDR2 FYNNEI. This chain's CDR3 is CASSRQGNTEAFF. Written as DNA, the CDR3 is TGTGCCAGCTCCCGACAGGGGAACACTGAAGCTTTCTTT.